A selection of T cell receptor beta chains follows, all from one sample in a study of response to subunit inactivated influenza vaccine. Each CDR3 protein gets one entry after TCRdb re-called the RT-PCR reads with MiXCR. Of some 570,000 distinct CDR3 sequences in the sample, around 11% were seen once. Another study also made use of these data, one on T cells expressing NK-cell markers.

The sample here was PBMCs from blood, taken on the day of vaccination. These receptors all come from a man aged 50 to 59 who received an inactivated influenza vaccine. CDR3s include the opening cysteine and the closing phenylalanine or tryptophan. The order of the fields is J gene, clone size, V gene, D gene, CDR3 protein, CDR3 DNA. The D gene is left open where the match is weak. Where a row states a size, it is once, few, many or the class of an expanded clone; other rows omit it.

TRBJ2-7,many,TRBV4-3,TRBD1,CASSPGTGTYEQYF,TGCGCCAGCAGCCCTGGGACAGGGACCTACGAGCAGTACTTC
TRBJ1-1,few,TRBV5-1,TRBD1,CASSKGQGAGDTEAFF,TGCGCCAGCAGCAAGGGACAGGGGGCAGGTGACACTGAAGCTTTCTTT
TRBJ1-4,few,TRBV27,NA,CASTPTGPTEKLFF,TGTGCCAGCACCCCCACCGGGCCAACTGAAAAACTGTTTTTT
TRBJ2-3,NA,TRBV2,TRBD2,CASSRWGLADLTDTQYF,TGTGCCAGCAGTAGATGGGGACTAGCGGACCTCACAGATACGCAGTATTTT
TRBJ2-7,few,TRBV12-3/TRBV12-4,TRBD1,CASSKRTGGSYEQYF,TGTGCCAGCAGTAAAAGGACAGGGGGCTCCTACGAGCAGTACTTC
TRBJ2-5,many,TRBV10-3,TRBD1,CAIMRGTGETQYF,TGTGCCATCATGCGAGGGACAGGAGAGACCCAGTACTTC
TRBJ1-6,NA,TRBV4-1,NA,CASSLDPSYNSPLHF,TGCGCCAGCAGCCTCGACCCCTCCTATAATTCACCCCTCCACTTT
TRBJ2-7,few,TRBV4-3,NA,CASSQDPTNYEQYF,TGCGCCAGCAGCCAAGACCCCACTAATTACGAGCAGTACTTC
TRBJ2-7,many,TRBV12-3/TRBV12-4,NA,CASSSFPGYEQYF,TGTGCCAGCAGTTCATTCCCTGGCTACGAGCAGTACTTC
TRBJ1-5,many,TRBV6-2/TRBV6-3,TRBD1,CASSDREGQPQHF,TGTGCCAGCAGTGACAGGGAGGGACAGCCCCAGCATTTT
TRBJ2-1,few,TRBV7-2,NA,CASSSTPGYNEQFF,TGTGCCAGCAGCTCCACTCCGGGCTACAATGAGCAGTTCTTC
TRBJ1-2,NA,TRBV14,NA,CASSPPGATRGYTF,TGTGCCAGCAGCCCACCGGGTGCCACGAGGGGCTACACCTTC
TRBJ1-1,NA,TRBV7-2,NA,CASSLAPMNTEAFF,TGTGCCAGCAGCTTAGCCCCGATGAACACTGAAGCTTTCTTT
TRBJ2-5,NA,TRBV9,NA,CASSVGGRGVSETQYF,TGTGCCAGCAGCGTAGGGGGGCGTGGAGTCTCCGAGACCCAGTACTTC
TRBJ1-2,NA,TRBV15,NA,CATSRENRAGYTF,TGTGCCACCAGCAGAGAGAATCGAGCTGGCTACACCTTC
TRBJ2-5,many,TRBV12-3/TRBV12-4,TRBD1,CASSPLDRGEETQYF,TGTGCCAGCAGTCCACTGGACAGGGGGGAAGAGACCCAGTACTTC
TRBJ2-3,many,TRBV12-3/TRBV12-4,NA,CASKLTASTDTQYF,TGTGCCAGCAAACTAACTGCTAGCACAGATACGCAGTATTTT
TRBJ1-2,NA,TRBV5-6,TRBD1,CASSVPGQKSGYTF,TGTGCCAGCAGCGTACCGGGACAGAAGTCTGGCTACACCTTC
TRBJ2-3,many,TRBV6-5,TRBD2,CASSYSTSGGTDTQYF,TGTGCCAGCAGTTACTCGACTAGCGGGGGGACAGATACGCAGTATTTT
TRBJ2-7,many,TRBV7-2,NA,CASTKSQGRYEQYF,TGTGCCAGCACCAAGAGTCAGGGACGGTACGAGCAGTACTTC
TRBJ1-1,few,TRBV15,NA,CATSRDGVTEAFF,TGTGCCACCAGCAGAGATGGGGTCACTGAAGCTTTCTTT
TRBJ1-5,NA,TRBV28,NA,CVSSLFSITRGTNQPQHF,TGTGTCAGCAGTTTATTTTCAATAACCCGGGGGACCAATCAGCCCCAGCATTTT
TRBJ1-4,NA,TRBV20-1,TRBD1,CSANRGGGQLFF,TGCAGTGCTAACAGGGGCGGAGGTCAACTGTTTTTT
TRBJ2-3,NA,TRBV24-1,NA,CATSEPRTGAGTDTQYF,TGTGCCACCAGTGAACCCCGTACAGGAGCAGGCACAGATACGCAGTATTTT
TRBJ2-3,NA,TRBV7-6,TRBD1,CASSLGRGQVSTDTQYF,TGTGCCAGCAGCTTAGGCCGGGGACAGGTTAGCACAGATACGCAGTATTTT
TRBJ2-2,few,TRBV7-2,NA,CASSLSSVNTGELFF,TGTGCCAGCAGCCTTTCTAGCGTGAACACCGGGGAGCTGTTTTTT
TRBJ1-5,few,TRBV20-1,TRBD1,CSALADREGQPQHF,TGCAGTGCTTTGGCAGACAGGGAGGGGCAGCCCCAGCATTTT
TRBJ2-2,many,TRBV5-1,NA,CASSSTNTGELFF,TGTGCCAGCAGCTCTACGAACACCGGGGAGCTGTTTTTT
TRBJ2-4,NA,TRBV6-2/TRBV6-3,NA,CASSYSSEAKNIQYF,TGTGCCAGCAGTTACTCATCCGAAGCCAAAAACATTCAGTACTTC
TRBJ2-7,few,TRBV6-5,NA,CASSTSHRNYEQYF,TGTGCCAGCAGTACTTCCCACAGGAACTACGAGCAGTACTTC
TRBJ2-7,many,TRBV9,NA,CASSVGQSYEQYF,TGTGCCAGCAGCGTAGGACAGTCCTACGAGCAGTACTTC
TRBJ2-1,NA,TRBV7-9,TRBD1,CASPLGGQSSYNEQFF,TGTGCCAGTCCCTTAGGGGGACAGAGCTCCTACAATGAGCAGTTCTTC
TRBJ2-7,NA,TRBV10-2,NA,CASRDASYEQYF,TGCGCCAGCCGGGACGCCTCCTACGAGCAGTACTTC
TRBJ2-7,many,TRBV12-3/TRBV12-4,TRBD2,CASSLAGIYEQYF,TGTGCCAGCAGCTTAGCGGGGATCTACGAGCAGTACTTC
TRBJ2-2,NA,TRBV12-3/TRBV12-4,TRBD1,CASTSDRGNTGELFF,TGTGCCAGCACGTCTGACAGGGGGAACACCGGGGAGCTGTTTTTT
TRBJ2-1,NA,TRBV28,TRBD1,CPSFSQGRRAVQQFF,TGTCCCAGTTTCTCACAGGGGAGAAGGGCCGTCCAGCAGTTCTTC
TRBJ2-2,NA,TRBV9,NA,CASATGENTGELFF,TGTGCCAGCGCTACTGGGGAGAACACCGGGGAGCTGTTTTTT